This T cell receptor (beta chain) comes out of a study of shared clonotypes between healthy human individuals. Regarding the study as a whole: Clonotypes shared by all four sorted-subset donors had higher generation probabilities than non-shared clonotypes. Estimated richness was generally greater in naive than memory subsets.

This CDR3 is built from 15 residues. Germline CDR1 and CDR2: SGHVS and FNYEAQ. V shed 4 bases and J shed 2 bases, with 14 bases lying between them. Each PCR replicate from the sorted subsets contained approximately 0.2 ug DNA, which is roughly 33,000 T cell genomes. This table comes from immunoSEQ multiplex PCR, and its TCRdb copy is limited to in-frame clones, with some not included. The sample consists of around 1.9 million clones, roughly 93% of them appearing once. As to this clone: Its specificity is unknown.

Positive CCR7 selection of CD45RO-negative cells yielded the naive CD8 cells, and terminally differentiated effector memory CD45RA+ cells were excluded. This rearrangement joins TRBV7-6 to TRBJ2-5, with D tentatively TRBD1 (6 bases). The clonotype originates from a young man in good health. Some clones in this sample may be carry-over from other donors' samples. The sequenced sample consisted of naive CD8+ T cells from PBMCs. The CDR3 is CASSYLSQGQETQYF. The CDR3 DNA sequence: TGTGCCAGCAGCTACTTATCACAGGGACAAGAGACCCAGTACTTC.